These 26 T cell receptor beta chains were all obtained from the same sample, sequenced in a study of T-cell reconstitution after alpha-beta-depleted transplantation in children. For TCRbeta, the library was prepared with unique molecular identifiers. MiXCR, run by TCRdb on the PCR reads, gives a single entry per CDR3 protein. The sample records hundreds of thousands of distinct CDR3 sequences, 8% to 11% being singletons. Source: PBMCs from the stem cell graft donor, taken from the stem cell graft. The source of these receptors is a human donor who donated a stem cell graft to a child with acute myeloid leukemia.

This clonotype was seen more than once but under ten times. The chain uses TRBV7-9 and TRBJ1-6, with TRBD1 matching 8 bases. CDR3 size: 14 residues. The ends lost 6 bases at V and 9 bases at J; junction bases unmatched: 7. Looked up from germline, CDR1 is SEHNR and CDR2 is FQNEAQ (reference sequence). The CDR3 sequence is CASSKQGGGSPLHF. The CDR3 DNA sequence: TGTGCCAGCAGTAAACAGGGGGGTGGTTCACCCCTCCACTTT.

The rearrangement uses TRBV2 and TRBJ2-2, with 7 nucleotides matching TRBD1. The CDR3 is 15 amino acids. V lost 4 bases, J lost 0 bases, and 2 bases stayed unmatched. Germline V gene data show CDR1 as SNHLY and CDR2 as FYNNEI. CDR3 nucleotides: TGTGCCAGCAGTGTCCAGGGGGCGAACACCGGGGAGCTGTTTTTT. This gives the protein CASSVQGANTGELFF.

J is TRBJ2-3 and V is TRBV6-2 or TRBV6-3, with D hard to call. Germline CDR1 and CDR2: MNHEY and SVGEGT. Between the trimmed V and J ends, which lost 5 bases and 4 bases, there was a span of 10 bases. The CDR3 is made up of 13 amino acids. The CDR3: CASSNTEADTQYF. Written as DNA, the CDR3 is TGTGCCAGCAGTAATACCGAGGCAGATACGCAGTATTTT.

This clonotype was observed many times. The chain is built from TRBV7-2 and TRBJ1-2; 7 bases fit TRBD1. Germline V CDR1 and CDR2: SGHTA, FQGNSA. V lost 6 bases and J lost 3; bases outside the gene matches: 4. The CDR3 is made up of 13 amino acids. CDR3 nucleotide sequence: TGTGCCAGCAGATTTACAGGGGACTATGGCTACACCTTC. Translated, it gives CASRFTGDYGYTF.

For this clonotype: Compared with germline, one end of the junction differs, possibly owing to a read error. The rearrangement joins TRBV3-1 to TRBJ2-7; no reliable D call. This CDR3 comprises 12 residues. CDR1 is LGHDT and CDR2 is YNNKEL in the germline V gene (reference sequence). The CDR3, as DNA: TGTGCCATCAGCCAAGAGACTTACGAGCAGTACTTC. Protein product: CAISQETYEQYF.

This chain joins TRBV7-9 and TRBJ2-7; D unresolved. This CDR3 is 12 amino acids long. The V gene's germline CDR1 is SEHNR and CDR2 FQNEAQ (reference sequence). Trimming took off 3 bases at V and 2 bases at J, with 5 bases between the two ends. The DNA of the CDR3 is TGTGCCAGCAGCTTCGACCCCTACGAGCAGTACTTC. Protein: CASSFDPYEQYF.

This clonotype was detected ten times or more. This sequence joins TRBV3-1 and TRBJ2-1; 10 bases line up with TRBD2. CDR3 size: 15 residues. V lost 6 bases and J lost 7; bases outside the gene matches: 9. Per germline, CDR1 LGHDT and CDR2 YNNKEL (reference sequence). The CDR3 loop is CASSSGLAEGNEQFF. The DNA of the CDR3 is TGTGCCAGCAGTTCCGGACTAGCGGAAGGGAATGAGCAGTTCTTC.

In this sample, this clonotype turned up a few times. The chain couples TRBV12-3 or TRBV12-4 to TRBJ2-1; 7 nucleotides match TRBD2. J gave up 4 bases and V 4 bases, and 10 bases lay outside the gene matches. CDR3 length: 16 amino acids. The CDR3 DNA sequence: TGTGCCAGCAGTTCGTGGGCGGGAGTTGGGTACAATGAGCAGTTCTTC. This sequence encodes CASSSWAGVGYNEQFF.

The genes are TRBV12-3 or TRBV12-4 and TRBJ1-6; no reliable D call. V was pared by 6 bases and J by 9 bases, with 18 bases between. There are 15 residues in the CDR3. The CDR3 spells CASRFRQAEGSPLHF. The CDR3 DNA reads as TGTGCCAGCAGGTTCCGGCAGGCCGAGGGTTCACCCCTCCACTTT.

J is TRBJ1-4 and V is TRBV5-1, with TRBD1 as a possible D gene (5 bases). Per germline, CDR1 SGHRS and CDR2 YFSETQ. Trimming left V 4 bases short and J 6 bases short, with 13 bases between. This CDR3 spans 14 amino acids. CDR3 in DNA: TGCGCCAGCAGCCCGGGGACCGCCTATGAAAAACTGTTTTTT. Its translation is CASSPGTAYEKLFF.

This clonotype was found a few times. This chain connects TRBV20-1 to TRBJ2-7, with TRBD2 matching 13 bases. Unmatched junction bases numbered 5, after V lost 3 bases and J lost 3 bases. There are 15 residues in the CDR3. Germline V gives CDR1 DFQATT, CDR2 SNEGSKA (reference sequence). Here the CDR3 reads CSASKGTSGIYEQYF. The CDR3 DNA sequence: TGCAGTGCTAGTAAGGGGACTAGCGGGATCTACGAGCAGTACTTC.

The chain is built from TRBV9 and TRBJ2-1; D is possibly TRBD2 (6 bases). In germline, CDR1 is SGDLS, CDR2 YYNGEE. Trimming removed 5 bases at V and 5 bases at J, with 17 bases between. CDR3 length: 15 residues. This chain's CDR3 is CASSPPGSGDNEQFF. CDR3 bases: TGTGCCAGCAGTCCCCCCGGGAGCGGAGACAATGAGCAGTTCTTC. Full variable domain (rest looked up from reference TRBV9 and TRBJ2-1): DSGVTQTPKHLITATGQRVTLRCSPRSGDLSVYWYQQSLDQGLQFLIQYYNGEERAKGNILERFSAQQFPDLHSELNLSSLELGDSALYFCASSPPGSGDNEQFFGPGTRLTVL.

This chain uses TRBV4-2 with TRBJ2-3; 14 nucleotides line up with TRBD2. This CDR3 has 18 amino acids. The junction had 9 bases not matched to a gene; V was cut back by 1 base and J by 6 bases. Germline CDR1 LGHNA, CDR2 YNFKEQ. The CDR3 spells CASSQAQTSGRAGDTQYF. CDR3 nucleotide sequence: TGTGCCAGCAGCCAAGCCCAGACTAGCGGGAGGGCTGGGGATACGCAGTATTTT.

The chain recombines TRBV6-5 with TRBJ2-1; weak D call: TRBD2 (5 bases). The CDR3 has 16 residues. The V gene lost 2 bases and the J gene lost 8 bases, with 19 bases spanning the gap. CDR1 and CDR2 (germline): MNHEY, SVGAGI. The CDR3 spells CASSYGFSDFIDEQFF. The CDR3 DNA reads TGTGCCAGCAGTTACGGATTTAGCGATTTCATAGATGAGCAGTTCTTC.

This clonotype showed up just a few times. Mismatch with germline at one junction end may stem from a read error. The CDR3 region has the DNA TGTGCCAGCAGACCTACCGCTCGGACTACCTCCCACAATGAGCAGTTCTTC. Encoded protein: CASRPTARTTSHNEQFF. The V and J genes are TRBV6-2 or TRBV6-3 and TRBJ2-1; weak D call: TRBD2 (6 bases). The CDR3 has 17 residues. Germline-derived CDR1 and CDR2 are MNHEY and SVGEGT.

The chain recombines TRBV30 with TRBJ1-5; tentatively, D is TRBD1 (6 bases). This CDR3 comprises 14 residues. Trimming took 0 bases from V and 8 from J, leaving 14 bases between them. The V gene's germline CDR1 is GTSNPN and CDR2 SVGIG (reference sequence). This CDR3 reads CAWSVWGAGEPQHF. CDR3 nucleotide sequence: TGTGCCTGGAGTGTATGGGGGGCGGGGGAGCCCCAGCATTTT.

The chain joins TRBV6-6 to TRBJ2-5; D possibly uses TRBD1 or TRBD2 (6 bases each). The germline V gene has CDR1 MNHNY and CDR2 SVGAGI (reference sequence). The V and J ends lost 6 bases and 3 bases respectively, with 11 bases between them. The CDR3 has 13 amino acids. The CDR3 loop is CASSGRGEETQYF. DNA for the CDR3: TGTGCCAGCAGCGGAAGGGGGGAAGAGACCCAGTACTTC.

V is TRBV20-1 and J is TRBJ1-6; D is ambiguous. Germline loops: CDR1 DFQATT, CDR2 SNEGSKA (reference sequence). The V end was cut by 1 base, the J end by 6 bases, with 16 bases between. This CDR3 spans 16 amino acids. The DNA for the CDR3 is TGCAGTGCTAGAGTGGACCCAACGTTCTTTAATTCACCCCTCCACTTT. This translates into CSARVDPTFFNSPLHF.

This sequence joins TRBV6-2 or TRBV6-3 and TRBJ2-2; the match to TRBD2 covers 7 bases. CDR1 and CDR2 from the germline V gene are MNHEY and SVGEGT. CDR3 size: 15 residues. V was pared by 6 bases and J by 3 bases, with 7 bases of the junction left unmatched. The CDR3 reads CASSPAGVYTGELFF. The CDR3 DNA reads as TGTGCCAGCAGCCCGGCGGGAGTGTACACCGGGGAGCTGTTTTTT.

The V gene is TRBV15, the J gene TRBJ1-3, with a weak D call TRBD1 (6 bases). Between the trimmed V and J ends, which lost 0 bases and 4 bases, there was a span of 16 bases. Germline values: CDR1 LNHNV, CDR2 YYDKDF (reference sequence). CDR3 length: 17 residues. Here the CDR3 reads CATSRDWPGAIGNTIYF. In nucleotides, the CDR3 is TGTGCCACCAGCAGAGATTGGCCGGGGGCGATCGGAAACACCATATATTTT.

CDR3 residues: CASIEDSGANVLTF. Written as DNA, the CDR3 is TGTGCCAGCATCGAGGACTCTGGGGCCAACGTCCTGACTTTC. This chain connects TRBV12-3 or TRBV12-4 to TRBJ2-6; D remains unclear. The CDR3 runs to 14 residues. V lost 7 bases to trimming and J lost 0 bases, with 7 bases between them.

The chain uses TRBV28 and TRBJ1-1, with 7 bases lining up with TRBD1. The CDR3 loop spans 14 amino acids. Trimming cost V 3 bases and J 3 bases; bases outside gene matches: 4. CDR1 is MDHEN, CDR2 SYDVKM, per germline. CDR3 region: CASSFGTADTEAFF. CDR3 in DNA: TGTGCCAGCAGTTTCGGGACAGCTGACACTGAAGCTTTCTTT.

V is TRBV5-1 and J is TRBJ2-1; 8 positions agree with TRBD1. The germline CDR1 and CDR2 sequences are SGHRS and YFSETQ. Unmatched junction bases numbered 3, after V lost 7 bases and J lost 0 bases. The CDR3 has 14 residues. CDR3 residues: CASQTGDSYNEQFF. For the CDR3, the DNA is TGCGCCAGCCAGACAGGGGACTCCTACAATGAGCAGTTCTTC.

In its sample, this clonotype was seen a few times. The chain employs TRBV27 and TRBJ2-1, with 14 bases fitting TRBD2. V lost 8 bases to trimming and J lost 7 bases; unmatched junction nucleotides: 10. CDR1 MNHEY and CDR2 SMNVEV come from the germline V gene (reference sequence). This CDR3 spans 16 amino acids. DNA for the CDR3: TGTGCCAGCCATACGCGGACTAGCGGGAGGCCAAATGAGCAGTTCTTC. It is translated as CASHTRTSGRPNEQFF.

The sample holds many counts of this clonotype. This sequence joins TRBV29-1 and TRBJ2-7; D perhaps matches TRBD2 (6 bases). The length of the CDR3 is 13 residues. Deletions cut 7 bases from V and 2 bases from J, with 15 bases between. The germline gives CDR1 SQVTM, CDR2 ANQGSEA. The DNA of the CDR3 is TGCAGCGCTAGGGACTCTAGAGCCTACGAGCAGTACTTC. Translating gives CSARDSRAYEQYF.

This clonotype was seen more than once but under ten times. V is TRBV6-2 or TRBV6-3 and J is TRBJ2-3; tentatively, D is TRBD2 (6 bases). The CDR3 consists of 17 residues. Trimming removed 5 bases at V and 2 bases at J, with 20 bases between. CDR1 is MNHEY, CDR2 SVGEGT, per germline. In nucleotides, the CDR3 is TGTGCCAGCAGTCACTGGAGGCCGGGACTCTACACAGATACGCAGTATTTT. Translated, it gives CASSHWRPGLYTDTQYF.